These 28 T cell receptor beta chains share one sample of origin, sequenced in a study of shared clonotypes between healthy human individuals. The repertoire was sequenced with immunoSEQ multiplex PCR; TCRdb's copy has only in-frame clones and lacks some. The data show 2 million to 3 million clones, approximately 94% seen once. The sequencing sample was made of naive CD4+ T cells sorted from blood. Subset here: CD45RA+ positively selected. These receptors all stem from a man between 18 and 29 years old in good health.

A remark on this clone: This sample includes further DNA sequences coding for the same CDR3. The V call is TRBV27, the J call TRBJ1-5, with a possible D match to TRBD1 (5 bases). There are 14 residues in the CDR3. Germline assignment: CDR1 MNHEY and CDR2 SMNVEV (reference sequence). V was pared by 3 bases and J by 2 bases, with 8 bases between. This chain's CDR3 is CASSFGTGNQPQHF. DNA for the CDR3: TGTGCCAGCAGTTTCGGGACTGGCAATCAGCCCCAGCATTTT.

CDR3 region: CASTRTSGGRVTQYF. CDR3 bases: TGTGCCAGCACTCGGACTAGCGGGGGACGAGTTACGCAGTATTTT. The chain has TRBV28 and TRBJ2-3; 13 bases fit TRBD2. With 7 bases clipped from V and 8 bases from J, the junction kept 9 bases outside the gene matches. The CDR3 contains 15 residues. Germline-derived CDR1 and CDR2 are MDHEN and SYDVKM.

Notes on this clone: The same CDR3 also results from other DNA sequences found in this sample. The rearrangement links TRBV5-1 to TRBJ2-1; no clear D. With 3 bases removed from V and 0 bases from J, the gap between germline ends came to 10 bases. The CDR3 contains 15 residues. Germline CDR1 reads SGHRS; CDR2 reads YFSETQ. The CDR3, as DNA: TGCGCCAGCAGCTCTGACCCGAGCTCCTACAATGAGCAGTTCTTC. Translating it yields CASSSDPSSYNEQFF.

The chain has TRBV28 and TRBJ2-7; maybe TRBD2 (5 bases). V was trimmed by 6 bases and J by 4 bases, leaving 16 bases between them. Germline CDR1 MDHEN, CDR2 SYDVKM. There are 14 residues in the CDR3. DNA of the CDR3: TGTGCCAGCAGGCTGAATGAGGGCGGGTACGAGCAGTACTTC. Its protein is CASRLNEGGYEQYF.

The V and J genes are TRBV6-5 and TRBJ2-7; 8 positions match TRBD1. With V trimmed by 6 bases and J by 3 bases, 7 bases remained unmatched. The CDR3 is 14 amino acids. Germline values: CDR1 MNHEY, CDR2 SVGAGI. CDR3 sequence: CASSRTGTFYEQYF. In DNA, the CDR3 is TGTGCCAGCAGCCGGACAGGGACCTTCTACGAGCAGTACTTC.

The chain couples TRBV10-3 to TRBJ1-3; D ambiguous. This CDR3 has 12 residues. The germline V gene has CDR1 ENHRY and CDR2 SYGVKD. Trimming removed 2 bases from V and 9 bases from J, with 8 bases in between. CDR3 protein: CAISEDLGTIYF. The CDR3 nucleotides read TGTGCCATCAGTGAGGACCTAGGCACCATATATTTT.

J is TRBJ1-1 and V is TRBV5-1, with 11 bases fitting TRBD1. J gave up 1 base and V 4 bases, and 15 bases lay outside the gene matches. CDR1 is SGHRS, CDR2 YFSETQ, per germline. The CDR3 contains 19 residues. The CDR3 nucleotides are TGCGCCAGCAGCCCAGGACAGGGGGCCTTGGCCGGCCGGAACACTGAAGCTTTCTTT. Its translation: CASSPGQGALAGRNTEAFF.

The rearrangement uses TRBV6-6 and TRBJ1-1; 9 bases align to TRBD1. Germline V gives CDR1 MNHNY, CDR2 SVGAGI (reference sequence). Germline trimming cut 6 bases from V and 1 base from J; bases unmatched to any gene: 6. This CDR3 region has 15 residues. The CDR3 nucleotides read TGTGCCAGCAGGGTACCGGGACAGGGGAACACTGAAGCTTTCTTT. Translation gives CASRVPGQGNTEAFF.

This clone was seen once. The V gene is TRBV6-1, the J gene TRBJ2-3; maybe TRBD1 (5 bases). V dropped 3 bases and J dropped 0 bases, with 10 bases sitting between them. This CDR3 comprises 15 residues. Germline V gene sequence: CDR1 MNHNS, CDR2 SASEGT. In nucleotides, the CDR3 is TGTGCCAGCAGTGACCAGGGTCCAAGCACAGATACGCAGTATTTT. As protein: CASSDQGPSTDTQYF.

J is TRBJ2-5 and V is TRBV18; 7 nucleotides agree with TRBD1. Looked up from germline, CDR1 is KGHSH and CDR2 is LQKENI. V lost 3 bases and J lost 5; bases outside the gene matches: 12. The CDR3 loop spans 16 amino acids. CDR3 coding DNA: TGTGCCAGCTCACCTTTCGGGACAGCGCCAGGGGAGACCCAGTACTTC. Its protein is CASSPFGTAPGETQYF.

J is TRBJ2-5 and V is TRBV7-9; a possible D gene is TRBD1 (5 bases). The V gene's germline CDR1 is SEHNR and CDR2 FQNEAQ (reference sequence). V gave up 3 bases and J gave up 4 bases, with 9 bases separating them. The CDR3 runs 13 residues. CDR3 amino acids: CASSFQGRETQYF. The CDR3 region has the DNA TGTGCCAGCAGCTTTCAGGGTCGAGAGACCCAGTACTTC.

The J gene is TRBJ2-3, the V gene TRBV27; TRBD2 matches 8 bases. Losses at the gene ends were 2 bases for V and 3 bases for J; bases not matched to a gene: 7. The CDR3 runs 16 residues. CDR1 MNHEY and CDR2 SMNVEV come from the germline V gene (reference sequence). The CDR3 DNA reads TGTGCCAGCAGTTTAGGGAGCGGGAGAGTGACAGATACGCAGTATTTT. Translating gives CASSLGSGRVTDTQYF.

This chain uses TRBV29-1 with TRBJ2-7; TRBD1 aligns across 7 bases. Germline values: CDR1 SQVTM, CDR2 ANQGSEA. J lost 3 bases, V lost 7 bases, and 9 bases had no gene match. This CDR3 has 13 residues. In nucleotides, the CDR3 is TGCAGCGCAAAGAGGACAGGAAACTACGAGCAGTACTTC. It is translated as CSAKRTGNYEQYF.

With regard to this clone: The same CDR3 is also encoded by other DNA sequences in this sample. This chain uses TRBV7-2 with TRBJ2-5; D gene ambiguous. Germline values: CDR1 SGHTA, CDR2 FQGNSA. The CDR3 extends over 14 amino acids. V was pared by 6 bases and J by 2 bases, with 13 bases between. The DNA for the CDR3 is TGTGCCAGCAGTCGCCGGGCCATTCAAGAGACCCAGTACTTC. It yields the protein CASSRRAIQETQYF.

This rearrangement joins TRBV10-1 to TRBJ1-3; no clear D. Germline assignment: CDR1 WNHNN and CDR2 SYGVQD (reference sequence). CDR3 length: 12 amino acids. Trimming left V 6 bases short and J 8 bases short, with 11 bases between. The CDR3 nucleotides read TGCGCCAGCAGCGAGAACAAGGACACCATATATTTT. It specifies CASSENKDTIYF.

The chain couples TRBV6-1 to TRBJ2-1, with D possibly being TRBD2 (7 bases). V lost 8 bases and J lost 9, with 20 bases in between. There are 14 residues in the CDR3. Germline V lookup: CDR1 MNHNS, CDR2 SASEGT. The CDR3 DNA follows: TGTGCCAGCGAAGTAGAGAGGGGGGGCCCTGAGCAGTTCTTC. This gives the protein CASEVERGGPEQFF.

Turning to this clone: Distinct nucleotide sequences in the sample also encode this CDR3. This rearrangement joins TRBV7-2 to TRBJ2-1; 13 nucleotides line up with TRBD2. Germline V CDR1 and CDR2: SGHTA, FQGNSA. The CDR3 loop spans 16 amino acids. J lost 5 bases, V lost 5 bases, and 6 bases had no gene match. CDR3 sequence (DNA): TGTGCCAGCAGCACCCCGGGACTAGCGGGAAACAATGAGCAGTTCTTC. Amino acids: CASSTPGLAGNNEQFF. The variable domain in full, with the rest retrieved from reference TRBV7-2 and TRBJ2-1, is GAGVSQSPSNKVTEKGKDVELRCDPISGHTALYWYRQSLGQGLEFLIYFQGNSAPDKSGLPSDRFSAERTGGSVSTLTIQRTQQEDSAVYLCASSTPGLAGNNEQFFGPGTRLTVL.

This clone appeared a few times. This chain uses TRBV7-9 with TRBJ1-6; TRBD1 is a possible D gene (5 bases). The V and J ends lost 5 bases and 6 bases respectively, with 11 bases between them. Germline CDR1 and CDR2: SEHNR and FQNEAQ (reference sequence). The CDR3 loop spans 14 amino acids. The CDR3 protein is CASSQTEPNSPLHF. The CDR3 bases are TGTGCCAGCAGCCAGACAGAACCTAATTCACCCCTCCACTTT. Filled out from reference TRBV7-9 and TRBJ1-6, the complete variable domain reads DTGVSQNPRHKITKRGQNVTFRCDPISEHNRLYWYRQTLGQGPEFLTYFQNEAQLEKSRLLSDRFSAERPKGSFSTLEIQRTEQGDSAMYLCASSQTEPNSPLHFGNGTRLTVT.

The CDR3 region is CASSLDWTGPKVGEQYF. The CDR3 region has the DNA TGTGCCAGCAGCTTGGACTGGACAGGACCAAAGGTTGGCGAGCAGTACTTC. The chain recombines TRBV5-8 with TRBJ2-7; 7 bases are a match to TRBD1. CDR1 and CDR2 from the germline V gene are SGHTS and YDEGEE. The CDR3 runs to 17 residues. Trimming removed 0 bases from V and 6 bases from J; junction bases left unmatched: 15.

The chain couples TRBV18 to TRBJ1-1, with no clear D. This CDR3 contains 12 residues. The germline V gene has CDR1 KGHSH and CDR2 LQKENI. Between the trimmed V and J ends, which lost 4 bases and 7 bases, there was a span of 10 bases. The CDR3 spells CASSLSGLEAFF. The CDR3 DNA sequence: TGTGCCAGCTCACTTAGCGGACTTGAAGCTTTCTTT.

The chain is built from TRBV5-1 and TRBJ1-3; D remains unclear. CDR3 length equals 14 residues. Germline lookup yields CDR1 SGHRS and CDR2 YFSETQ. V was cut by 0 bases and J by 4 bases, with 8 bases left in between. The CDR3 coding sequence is TGCGCCAGCAGCTTGGGGATATGGGGAAACACCATATATTTT. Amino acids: CASSLGIWGNTIYF.

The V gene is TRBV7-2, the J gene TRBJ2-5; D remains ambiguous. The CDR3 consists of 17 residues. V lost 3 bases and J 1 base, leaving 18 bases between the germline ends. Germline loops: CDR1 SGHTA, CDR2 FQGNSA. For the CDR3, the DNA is TGTGCCAGCAGCTTGCGATCGGTCTTACAAGGCCAAGAGACCCAGTACTTC. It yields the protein CASSLRSVLQGQETQYF.

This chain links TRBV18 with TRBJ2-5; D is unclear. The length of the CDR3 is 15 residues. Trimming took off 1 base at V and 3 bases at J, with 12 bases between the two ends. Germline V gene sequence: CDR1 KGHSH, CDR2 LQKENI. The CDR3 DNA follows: TGTGCCAGCTCACCACAGTGGGGTACGAAAGAGACCCAGTACTTC. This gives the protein CASSPQWGTKETQYF.

The CDR3, as DNA: TGTGCCAGCAGCTTTACGTCGACAGTCATGAACACTGAAGCTTTCTTT. It translates to CASSFTSTVMNTEAFF. The rearrangement links TRBV11-2 to TRBJ1-1; D is perhaps TRBD1 (5 bases). The CDR3 runs 16 residues. Looked up from germline, CDR1 is SGHAT and CDR2 is FQNNGV. The ends were cut back, 3 bases at V and 0 bases at J, with 14 bases in the middle.

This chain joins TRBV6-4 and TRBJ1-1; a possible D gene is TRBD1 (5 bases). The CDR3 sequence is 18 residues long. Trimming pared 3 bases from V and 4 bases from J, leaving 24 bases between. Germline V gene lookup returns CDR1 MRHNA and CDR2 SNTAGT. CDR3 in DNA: TGTGCCAGCAGTGATCAGGAACCGGGACCCGAAGCGAGCACTGAAGCTTTCTTT. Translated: CASSDQEPGPEASTEAFF.

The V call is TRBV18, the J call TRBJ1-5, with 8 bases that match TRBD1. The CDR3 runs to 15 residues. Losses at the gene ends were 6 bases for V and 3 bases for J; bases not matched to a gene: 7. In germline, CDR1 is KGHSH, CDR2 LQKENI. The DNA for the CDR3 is TGTGCCAGCTCCCCCAGGACAGGGAACAATCAGCCCCAGCATTTT. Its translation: CASSPRTGNNQPQHF. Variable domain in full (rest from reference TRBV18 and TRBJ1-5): NAGVMQNPRHLVRRRGQEARLRCSPMKGHSHVYWYRQLPEEGLKFMVYLQKENIIDESGMPKERFSAEFPKEGPSILRIQQVVRGDSAAYFCASSPRTGNNQPQHFGDGTRLSIL.

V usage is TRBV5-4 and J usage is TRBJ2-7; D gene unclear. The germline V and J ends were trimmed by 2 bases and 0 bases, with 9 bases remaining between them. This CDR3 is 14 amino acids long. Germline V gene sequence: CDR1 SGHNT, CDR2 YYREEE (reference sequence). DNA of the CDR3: TGTGCCAGCAGCTTCGGACGCAACTCCTACGAGCAGTACTTC. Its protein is CASSFGRNSYEQYF.

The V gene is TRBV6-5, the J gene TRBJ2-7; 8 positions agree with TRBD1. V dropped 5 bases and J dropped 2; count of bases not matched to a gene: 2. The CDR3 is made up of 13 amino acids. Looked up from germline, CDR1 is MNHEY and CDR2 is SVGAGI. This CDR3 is CASSQGQAYEQYF. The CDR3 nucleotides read TGTGCCAGCAGTCAGGGACAGGCCTACGAGCAGTACTTC.